A selection of T cell receptor beta chains follows, all from one sample in a study of shared clonotypes between healthy human individuals. The repertoire was sequenced with immunoSEQ multiplex PCR; TCRdb's copy has only in-frame clones and lacks some. The sample carries around 2,000,000 clones, about 95% recorded once. Sequenced: naive CD8+ T cells sorted from blood. The receptors stem from a man aged 18 to 29 in good health. Both conserved end residues are part of each CDR3. A D gene is named only where the DNA matches it firmly. Size tells how often a clone was seen (once, few, many) or the class of an expanded clone, and some rows leave it out.

d_call: TRBD1
v_call: TRBV13
clone_size: NA
j_call: TRBJ2-5
cdr3_aa: CASRRDSQETQYF
cdr3_nt: TGTGCCAGCAGAAGGGACAGCCAAGAGACCCAGTACTTC

d_call: TRBD2
v_call: TRBV7-9
clone_size: NA
j_call: TRBJ2-1
cdr3_aa: CASAPRGGVNEQFF
cdr3_nt: TGTGCCAGCGCCCCTCGGGGGGGAGTGAATGAGCAGTTCTTC

d_call: TRBD1
v_call: TRBV13
clone_size: NA
j_call: TRBJ2-2
cdr3_aa: CAVRGQGNTGELFF
cdr3_nt: TGTGCCGTCCGGGGACAGGGGAACACCGGGGAGCTGTTTTTT

d_call: NA
v_call: TRBV10-2
clone_size: NA
j_call: TRBJ2-5
cdr3_aa: CASSPPGTQYF
cdr3_nt: TGCGCCAGCAGTCCCCCGGGGACCCAGTACTTC

d_call: TRBD1
v_call: TRBV9
clone_size: few
j_call: TRBJ1-2
cdr3_aa: CASSGRTGLYGYTF
cdr3_nt: TGTGCCAGCAGCGGGAGGACAGGCCTCTATGGCTACACCTTC

d_call: NA
v_call: TRBV4-1
clone_size: NA
j_call: TRBJ2-1
cdr3_aa: CASSQLLDRSSYNEQFF
cdr3_nt: TGCGCCAGCAGCCAGTTACTTGACAGGAGCTCCTACAATGAGCAGTTCTTC

d_call: TRBD1
v_call: TRBV5-8
clone_size: NA
j_call: TRBJ2-1
cdr3_aa: CASSLGGQIYNEQFF
cdr3_nt: TGTGCCAGCAGCTTAGGGGGCCAAATCTACAATGAGCAGTTCTTC

d_call: NA
v_call: TRBV27
clone_size: NA
j_call: TRBJ2-3
cdr3_aa: CASSVRLGEYF
cdr3_nt: TGTGCCAGCAGTGTAAGACTGGGGGAGTATTTT

d_call: NA
v_call: TRBV19
clone_size: NA
j_call: TRBJ1-2
cdr3_aa: CASRSHSDYGYTF
cdr3_nt: TGTGCCAGTAGGTCTCACAGCGACTATGGCTACACCTTC

d_call: NA
v_call: TRBV15
clone_size: NA
j_call: TRBJ1-2
cdr3_aa: CATSTPTGYGYTF
cdr3_nt: TGTGCCACCAGCACACCGACAGGCTATGGCTACACCTTC

d_call: TRBD1
v_call: TRBV29-1
clone_size: NA
j_call: TRBJ2-3
cdr3_aa: CSSRQGWTDTQYF
cdr3_nt: TGCAGCTCTCGACAGGGTTGGACAGATACGCAGTATTTT

d_call: NA
v_call: TRBV29-1
clone_size: NA
j_call: TRBJ2-2
cdr3_aa: CSVLDTGELFF
cdr3_nt: TGCAGCGTTCTAGACACCGGGGAGCTGTTTTTT

d_call: NA
v_call: TRBV30
clone_size: NA
j_call: TRBJ1-3
cdr3_aa: CAWSQPGLGLGNTIYF
cdr3_nt: TGTGCCTGGAGCCAACCGGGACTAGGACTTGGAAACACCATATATTTT

d_call: TRBD1
v_call: TRBV9
clone_size: once
j_call: TRBJ2-1
cdr3_aa: CASSTGVSSYNEQFF
cdr3_nt: TGTGCCAGCAGTACAGGGGTGAGCTCCTACAATGAGCAGTTCTTC

d_call: TRBD1
v_call: TRBV7-9
clone_size: NA
j_call: TRBJ2-2
cdr3_aa: CASSAITGGATGELFF
cdr3_nt: TGTGCCAGCAGCGCAATTACAGGGGGCGCAACCGGGGAGCTGTTTTTT

d_call: NA
v_call: TRBV7-9
clone_size: once
j_call: TRBJ2-5
cdr3_aa: CATHGSGQETQYF
cdr3_nt: TGTGCCACCCACGGAAGCGGCCAAGAGACCCAGTACTTC

d_call: NA
v_call: TRBV9
clone_size: NA
j_call: TRBJ2-7
cdr3_aa: CASSVEGTSYEQYF
cdr3_nt: TGTGCCAGCAGCGTAGAAGGGACCTCCTACGAGCAGTACTTC

d_call: NA
v_call: TRBV4-1
clone_size: NA
j_call: TRBJ1-1
cdr3_aa: CASSQERATEAFF
cdr3_nt: TGCGCCAGCAGCCAAGAACGTGCGACTGAAGCTTTCTTT

d_call: TRBD2
v_call: TRBV19
clone_size: NA
j_call: TRBJ2-1
cdr3_aa: CASSMDREGPNEQFF
cdr3_nt: TGTGCCAGTAGTATGGACCGGGAGGGCCCTAATGAGCAGTTCTTC

d_call: NA
v_call: TRBV30
clone_size: NA
j_call: TRBJ1-2
cdr3_aa: CAWSVDSGPHYGYTF
cdr3_nt: TGTGCCTGGAGTGTCGATTCTGGGCCGCACTATGGCTACACCTTC

d_call: TRBD2
v_call: TRBV5-6
clone_size: NA
j_call: TRBJ2-1
cdr3_aa: CASSFGGGGALNEQFF
cdr3_nt: TGTGCCAGCAGCTTCGGTGGCGGGGGGGCCTTAAATGAGCAGTTCTTC

d_call: TRBD2
v_call: TRBV7-9
clone_size: NA
j_call: TRBJ2-2
cdr3_aa: CASSLNRAGGNTGELFF
cdr3_nt: TGTGCCAGCAGCTTAAATCGAGCGGGAGGAAACACCGGGGAGCTGTTTTTT

d_call: TRBD1
v_call: TRBV28
clone_size: once
j_call: TRBJ2-1
cdr3_aa: CASSYSRDTGGDEQFF
cdr3_nt: TGTGCCAGCAGTTACTCAAGAGATACAGGGGGCGATGAGCAGTTCTTC

d_call: NA
v_call: TRBV27
clone_size: NA
j_call: TRBJ2-2
cdr3_aa: CASIGLETRELFF
cdr3_nt: TGTGCCAGCATTGGGTTGGAGACCCGGGAGCTGTTTTTT

d_call: TRBD1
v_call: TRBV5-1
clone_size: NA
j_call: TRBJ1-1
cdr3_aa: CASSIGQAWDTEAFF
cdr3_nt: TGCGCCAGCAGCATCGGACAGGCATGGGACACTGAAGCTTTCTTT

d_call: NA
v_call: TRBV11-2
clone_size: NA
j_call: TRBJ1-4
cdr3_aa: CASSFQEEEKLFF
cdr3_nt: TGTGCCAGCAGCTTCCAGGAGGAAGAAAAACTGTTTTTT

d_call: NA
v_call: TRBV4-1
clone_size: NA
j_call: TRBJ2-7
cdr3_aa: CASSQKSAEYEQYF
cdr3_nt: TGCGCCAGCAGCCAAAAAAGCGCCGAGTACGAGCAGTACTTC

d_call: NA
v_call: TRBV13
clone_size: NA
j_call: TRBJ2-5
cdr3_aa: CASSLNLVSETQYF
cdr3_nt: TGTGCCAGCAGCTTAAATCTGGTTTCGGAGACCCAGTACTTC

d_call: NA
v_call: TRBV28
clone_size: NA
j_call: TRBJ2-7
cdr3_aa: CASSLIGGEAYEQYF
cdr3_nt: TGTGCCAGCAGTTTAATAGGGGGAGAAGCCTACGAGCAGTACTTC

d_call: NA
v_call: TRBV7-9
clone_size: NA
j_call: TRBJ2-7
cdr3_aa: CASSLGGTSEQYF
cdr3_nt: TGTGCCAGCAGCTTAGGGGGAACTTCCGAGCAGTACTTC

d_call: NA
v_call: TRBV13
clone_size: NA
j_call: TRBJ2-5
cdr3_aa: CASSLGGEMEETQYF
cdr3_nt: TGTGCCAGCAGTCTAGGGGGGGAAATGGAAGAGACCCAGTACTTC

d_call: NA
v_call: TRBV27
clone_size: NA
j_call: TRBJ2-7
cdr3_aa: CASSPQRPYEQYF
cdr3_nt: TGTGCCAGCAGTCCCCAGAGGCCCTACGAGCAGTACTTC

d_call: NA
v_call: TRBV11-2
clone_size: NA
j_call: TRBJ1-1
cdr3_aa: CASSLGSEAFF
cdr3_nt: TGTGCCAGCAGCTTAGGGTCGGAAGCTTTCTTT

d_call: TRBD1
v_call: TRBV5-6
clone_size: NA
j_call: TRBJ2-3
cdr3_aa: CASSLLTGIADTQYF
cdr3_nt: TGTGCCAGCAGCTTGCTGACAGGGATCGCAGATACGCAGTATTTT

d_call: TRBD2
v_call: TRBV7-7
clone_size: NA
j_call: TRBJ2-1
cdr3_aa: CASSQGEGWPYNEQFF
cdr3_nt: TGTGCTAGCAGTCAAGGGGAGGGGTGGCCCTACAATGAGCAGTTCTTC

d_call: NA
v_call: TRBV9
clone_size: NA
j_call: TRBJ2-1
cdr3_aa: CASSSVYNEQFF
cdr3_nt: TGTGCCAGCAGCTCAGTTTACAATGAGCAGTTCTTC

d_call: TRBD2
v_call: TRBV19
clone_size: NA
j_call: TRBJ2-7
cdr3_aa: CASRMGGAYEQYF
cdr3_nt: TGTGCCAGTAGGATGGGAGGGGCCTACGAGCAGTACTTC

d_call: NA
v_call: TRBV2
clone_size: NA
j_call: TRBJ2-1
cdr3_aa: CASSPQLDEQFF
cdr3_nt: TGTGCCAGCAGCCCCCAGCTCGATGAGCAGTTCTTC

d_call: TRBD2
v_call: TRBV5-1
clone_size: once
j_call: TRBJ2-1
cdr3_aa: CASSLASGGAADEQFF
cdr3_nt: TGCGCCAGCAGCTTGGCGAGCGGGGGGGCCGCCGATGAGCAGTTCTTC

d_call: NA
v_call: TRBV2
clone_size: NA
j_call: TRBJ2-7
cdr3_aa: CASETGAYEQYF
cdr3_nt: TGTGCCAGCGAAACGGGGGCCTACGAGCAGTACTTC

d_call: TRBD2
v_call: TRBV7-9
clone_size: NA
j_call: TRBJ2-1
cdr3_aa: CASSLVSSGGSDEQFF
cdr3_nt: TGTGCCAGCAGCTTAGTATCTAGCGGGGGGTCCGATGAGCAGTTCTTC

d_call: NA
v_call: TRBV7-9
clone_size: few
j_call: TRBJ2-5
cdr3_aa: CASSLPVQETQYF
cdr3_nt: TGTGCCAGCAGCTTACCGGTACAAGAGACCCAGTACTTC

d_call: TRBD1
v_call: TRBV9
clone_size: NA
j_call: TRBJ2-7
cdr3_aa: CASSVAGQGAAYEQYF
cdr3_nt: TGTGCCAGCAGCGTAGCTGGGCAGGGGGCGGCCTACGAGCAGTACTTC

d_call: TRBD1
v_call: TRBV7-2
clone_size: NA
j_call: TRBJ1-4
cdr3_aa: CASSPGTGDEKLFF
cdr3_nt: TGTGCCAGCAGTCCCGGGACAGGGGATGAAAAACTGTTTTTT

d_call: NA
v_call: TRBV7-8
clone_size: NA
j_call: TRBJ2-7
cdr3_aa: CASSSLGYEQYF
cdr3_nt: TGTGCCAGCAGCTCGCTAGGCTACGAGCAGTACTTC

d_call: TRBD2
v_call: TRBV4-2
clone_size: NA
j_call: TRBJ2-2
cdr3_aa: CASSQEEGLAVRTGELFF
cdr3_nt: TGTGCCAGCAGCCAAGAGGAGGGACTAGCAGTGAGAACCGGGGAGCTGTTTTTT

d_call: NA
v_call: TRBV4-3
clone_size: NA
j_call: TRBJ1-5
cdr3_aa: CASSQDLADYQPQHF
cdr3_nt: TGCGCCAGCAGCCAAGATCTGGCGGATTATCAGCCCCAGCATTTT

d_call: NA
v_call: TRBV10-3
clone_size: NA
j_call: TRBJ2-7
cdr3_aa: CAISDGGGVNPYEQYF
cdr3_nt: TGTGCCATCAGTGATGGGGGGGGCGTCAACCCCTACGAGCAGTACTTC

d_call: TRBD1
v_call: TRBV27
clone_size: NA
j_call: TRBJ1-5
cdr3_aa: CASSSRGGSNQPQHF
cdr3_nt: TGTGCCAGCAGTTCCAGGGGGGGGAGCAATCAGCCCCAGCATTTT

d_call: TRBD2
v_call: TRBV6-5
clone_size: NA
j_call: TRBJ2-2
cdr3_aa: CASSYAGENTGELFF
cdr3_nt: TGTGCCAGCAGTTACGCGGGGGAGAACACCGGGGAGCTGTTTTTT

d_call: TRBD1
v_call: TRBV4-3
clone_size: NA
j_call: TRBJ2-7
cdr3_aa: CASSQDPGQTYEQYF
cdr3_nt: TGCGCCAGCAGCCAGGACCCGGGACAGACGTACGAGCAGTACTTC

d_call: TRBD1
v_call: TRBV5-8
clone_size: NA
j_call: TRBJ2-1
cdr3_aa: CASDRGFYNEQFF
cdr3_nt: TGTGCCAGTGACAGGGGATTCTACAATGAGCAGTTCTTC

d_call: TRBD1
v_call: TRBV6-5
clone_size: NA
j_call: TRBJ2-7
cdr3_aa: CASSQPGQGGYEQYF
cdr3_nt: TGTGCCAGCAGTCAACCGGGACAGGGGGGGTACGAGCAGTACTTC

d_call: TRBD2
v_call: TRBV5-1
clone_size: NA
j_call: TRBJ2-5
cdr3_aa: CASSLPGLDETQYF
cdr3_nt: TGCGCCAGCAGCCTTCCGGGACTAGACGAGACCCAGTACTTC

d_call: NA
v_call: TRBV4-2
clone_size: NA
j_call: TRBJ2-7
cdr3_aa: CASSPGASDFYEQYF
cdr3_nt: TGTGCCAGCAGCCCAGGGGCCAGTGACTTCTACGAGCAGTACTTC